This record covers a single T cell receptor beta chain. Using immunoSEQ multiplex PCR, the repertoire was profiled, and TCRdb retains in-frame clones only, with some absent. The data contain roughly 64,000 clones, 80% to 90% of them seen just once; the ten biggest clones take up about 13%. Autoimmune disease history or systemic immunosuppression meant exclusion. The source of the sample is a study of OX40 agonist ivuxolimab in advanced cancers. The V gene lost 2 bases and the J gene lost 2 bases, with 7 bases spanning the gap. The germline CDR1 and CDR2 sequences are MNHEY and SMNVEV (reference sequence). This CDR3 contains 13 residues.

The sequencing here drew on CD4+ or CD8+ T cells sorted from blood, taken in a trial of the OX40 agonist ivuxolimab. The chain combines TRBV27 with TRBJ2-7; no definite D call. This TCR derives from an adult with an advanced solid tumor such as melanoma, head and neck, liver or kidney cancer. CDR3 DNA: TGTGCCAGCAGTTTACTGGGCACCTACGAGCAGTACTTC. It specifies CASSLLGTYEQYF.